This T cell receptor (beta chain) emerged from a study of blood T cells in healthy people across ages. A sample-barcoded 5' primer and a J-beta primer mix were used in a second PCR of about 7 to 12 cycles. TCRdb itself ran the 5' RACE reads through MiXCR, one entry per CDR3 protein. The data show around 940,000 distinct CDR3 sequences, 51% seen once. The germline CDR1 and CDR2 sequences are SEHNR and FQNEAQ (reference sequence). The CDR3 is 13 amino acids. V was shortened by 7 bases and J by 9 bases, with 16 bases between the two germline ends. This TCR was sampled from an older woman in good health. The sample taken for sequencing was blood. The chain joins TRBV7-9 to TRBJ1-5, with TRBD1 as a possible D gene (6 bases). In DNA, the CDR3 is TGTGCCAGCACCTCATCAGGGGAGACGCCCCAGCATTTT. It encodes CASTSSGETPQHF.